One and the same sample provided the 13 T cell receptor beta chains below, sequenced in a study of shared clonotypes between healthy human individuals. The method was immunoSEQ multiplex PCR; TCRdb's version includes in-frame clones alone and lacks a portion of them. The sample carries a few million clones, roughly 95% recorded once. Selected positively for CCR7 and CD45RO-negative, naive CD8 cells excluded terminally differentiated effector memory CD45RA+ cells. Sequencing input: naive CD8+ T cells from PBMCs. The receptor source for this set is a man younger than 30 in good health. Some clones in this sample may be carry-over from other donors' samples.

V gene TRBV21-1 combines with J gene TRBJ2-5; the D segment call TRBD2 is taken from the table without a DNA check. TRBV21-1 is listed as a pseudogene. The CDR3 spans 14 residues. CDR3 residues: CASRRTSGKETQYF. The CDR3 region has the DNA TGTGCCAGCCGAAGGACTAGCGGTAAAGAGACCCAGTACTTC.

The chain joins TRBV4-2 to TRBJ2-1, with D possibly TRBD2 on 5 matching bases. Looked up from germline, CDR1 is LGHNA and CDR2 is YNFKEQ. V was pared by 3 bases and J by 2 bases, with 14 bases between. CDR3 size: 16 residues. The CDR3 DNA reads TGTGCCAGCAGCCAGCATGGGAGAGGCACCTACAATGAGCAGTTCTTC. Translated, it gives CASSQHGRGTYNEQFF.

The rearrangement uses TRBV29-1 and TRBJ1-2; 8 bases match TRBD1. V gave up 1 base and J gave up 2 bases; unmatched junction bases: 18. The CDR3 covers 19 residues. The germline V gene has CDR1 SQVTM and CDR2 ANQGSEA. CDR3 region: CSVEVLRTGQGIANYGYTF. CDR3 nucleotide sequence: TGCAGCGTTGAAGTCCTAAGGACCGGACAGGGTATAGCCAACTATGGCTACACCTTC.

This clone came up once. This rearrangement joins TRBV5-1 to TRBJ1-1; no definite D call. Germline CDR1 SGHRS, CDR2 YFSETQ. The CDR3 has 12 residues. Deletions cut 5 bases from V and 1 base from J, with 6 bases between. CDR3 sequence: CASRRQNTEAFF. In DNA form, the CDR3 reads TGCGCCAGCAGGCGACAGAACACTGAAGCTTTCTTT.

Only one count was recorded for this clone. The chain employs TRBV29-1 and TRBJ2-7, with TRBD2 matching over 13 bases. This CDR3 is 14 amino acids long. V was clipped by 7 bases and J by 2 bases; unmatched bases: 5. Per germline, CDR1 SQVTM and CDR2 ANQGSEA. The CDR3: CSAVTSGRAYEQYF. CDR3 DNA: TGCAGCGCCGTAACTAGCGGGAGGGCCTACGAGCAGTACTTC.

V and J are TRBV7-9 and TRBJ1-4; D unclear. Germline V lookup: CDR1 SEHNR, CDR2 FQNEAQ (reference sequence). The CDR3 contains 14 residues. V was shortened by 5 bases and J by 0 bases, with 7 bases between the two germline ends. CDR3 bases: TGTGCCAGCAGCGTAACTGCAACTAATGAAAAACTGTTTTTT. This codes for CASSVTATNEKLFF.

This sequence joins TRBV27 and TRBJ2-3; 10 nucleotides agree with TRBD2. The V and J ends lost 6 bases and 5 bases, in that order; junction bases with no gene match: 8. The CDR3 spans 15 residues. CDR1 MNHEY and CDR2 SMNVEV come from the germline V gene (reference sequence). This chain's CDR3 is CASRAAGGSGDTQYF. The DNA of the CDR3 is TGTGCCAGCAGAGCAGCGGGAGGGTCGGGAGATACGCAGTATTTT.

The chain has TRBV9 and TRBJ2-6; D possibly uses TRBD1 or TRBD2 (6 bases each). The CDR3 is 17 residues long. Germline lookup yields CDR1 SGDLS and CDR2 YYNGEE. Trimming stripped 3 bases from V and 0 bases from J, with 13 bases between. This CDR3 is CASSAEGGLSGANVLTF. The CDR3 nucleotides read TGTGCCAGCAGCGCCGAGGGGGGCCTCTCTGGGGCCAACGTCCTGACTTTC.

CDR3 amino acids: CSGSSGSRYEQYF. The CDR3 DNA follows: TGCAGCGGCTCTAGCGGGAGTAGGTACGAGCAGTACTTC. The chain links TRBV29-1 to TRBJ2-7, with 10 bases aligning to TRBD2. There are 13 residues in the CDR3. J was trimmed by 4 bases and V by 7 bases; bases with no gene match: 7. Per the germline V gene, CDR1 is SQVTM and CDR2 is ANQGSEA.

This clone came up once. CDR3 DNA sequence: TGTGCCACCAGCAGTTTTAAGGGCTACGAGCAGTACTTC. Protein sequence: CATSSFKGYEQYF. V gene TRBV15 combines with J gene TRBJ2-7; no clear D. CDR1 and CDR2 (germline): LNHNV, YYDKDF (reference sequence). V lost 3 bases, J lost 3 bases, and 9 bases lay in between. The CDR3 consists of 13 residues.

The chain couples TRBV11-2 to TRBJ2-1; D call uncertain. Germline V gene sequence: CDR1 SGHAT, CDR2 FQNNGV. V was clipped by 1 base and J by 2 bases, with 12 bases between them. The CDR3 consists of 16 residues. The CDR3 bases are TGTGCCAGCAGCTTAGGTTCGGACCACACCTACAATGAGCAGTTCTTC. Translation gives CASSLGSDHTYNEQFF.

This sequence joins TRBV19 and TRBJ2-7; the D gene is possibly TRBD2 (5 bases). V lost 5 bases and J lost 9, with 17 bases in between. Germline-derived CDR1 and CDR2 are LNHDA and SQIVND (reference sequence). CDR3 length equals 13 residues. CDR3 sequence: CASSPRPGEGQYF. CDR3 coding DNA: TGTGCCAGTAGTCCCCGGCCGGGTGAGGGGCAGTACTTC.

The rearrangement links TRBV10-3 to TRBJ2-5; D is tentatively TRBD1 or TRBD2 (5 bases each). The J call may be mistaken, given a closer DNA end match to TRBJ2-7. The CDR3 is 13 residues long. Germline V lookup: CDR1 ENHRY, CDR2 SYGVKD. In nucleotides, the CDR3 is TGTGCCATCACTCCGGGGCTATCCTACGAGCAGTACTTC. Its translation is CAITPGLSYEQYF.